Each of the 28 T cell receptor beta chains below was sequenced from the same sample in a study of T cell clonotyping in hematopoietic cell transplantation. TCRdb keeps only in-frame clones here, not all; method: immunoSEQ multiplex PCR. Of more than 9,500 clones in the sample, approximately 90% were seen once. The sequencing input was peripheral blood mononuclear cells. The receptor source for this set is a woman in her forties or fifties in good health. Some clones in this sample may be carry-over from other donors' samples.

The chain combines TRBV5-1 with TRBJ1-2, with no clear D. The CDR3 has 13 residues. Trimming shortened V by 2 bases and J by 3 bases, and 8 bases separated the two germline ends. The germline V gene encodes CDR1 SGHRS and CDR2 YFSETQ. The CDR3 DNA sequence: TGCGCCAGCAGCTTCGACTTGGACTATGGCTACACCTTC. Its translation is CASSFDLDYGYTF.

This clone turned up a few times. The J gene is TRBJ2-2, the V gene TRBV11-2, with D unclear. The CDR3 runs to 13 residues. Trimming stripped 5 bases from V and 7 bases from J, with 11 bases between. Germline loops: CDR1 SGHAT, CDR2 FQNNGV. CDR3 sequence: CASSRDLVGELFF. In nucleotides, the CDR3 is TGTGCCAGCAGCCGTGACCTCGTCGGGGAGCTGTTTTTT.

The chain's CDR3 is CASNVVSGTDTQYF. The CDR3 nucleotides read TGTGCCAGCAACGTGGTGAGCGGCACAGATACGCAGTATTTT. The gene calls are TRBV11-1 and TRBJ2-3, with unresolved D. This CDR3 comprises 14 residues. The V gene lost 7 bases and the J gene lost 1 base, with 12 bases spanning the gap. Germline loops: CDR1 SGHAT, CDR2 FQDESV (reference sequence).

The V call is TRBV5-6, the J call TRBJ2-1; D is possibly TRBD1 or TRBD2 (5 bases each). The germline V gene encodes CDR1 SGHDT and CDR2 YYEEEE. The V gene lost 0 bases and the J gene lost 6 bases, with 10 bases spanning the gap. The CDR3 consists of 14 residues. As DNA, the CDR3 is TGTGCCAGCAGCTTGGGGGGGTTGGGCAATGAGCAGTTCTTC. Translating it yields CASSLGGLGNEQFF.

V is TRBV7-2 and J is TRBJ2-7; possibly TRBD1 for D (5 bases). V dropped 5 bases and J dropped 4 bases, with 18 bases sitting between them. CDR1 is SGHTA, CDR2 FQGNSA, per germline. The CDR3 runs to 15 residues. CDR3 DNA sequence: TGTGCCAGCAGCCCAGGGTCTGGGCTGACTTACGAGCAGTACTTC. It specifies CASSPGSGLTYEQYF.

The sample holds a few counts of this clone. Here the CDR3 reads CASSVVPQHTDTQYF. The CDR3 DNA follows: TGTGCCAGCAGCGTAGTGCCTCAACACACAGATACGCAGTATTTT. The V gene is TRBV9, the J gene TRBJ2-3; D is unclear. The germline CDR1 and CDR2 sequences are SGDLS and YYNGEE. Trimming pared 0 bases from V and 2 bases from J, leaving 10 bases between. The CDR3 consists of 15 residues.

CDR3 region: CASSPTGVSYGYTF. For the CDR3, the DNA is TGCGCCAGCAGCCCAACAGGGGTTAGCTATGGCTACACCTTC. The V and J genes are TRBV5-1 and TRBJ1-2, with 7 positions matching TRBD1. V lost 4 bases to trimming and J lost 4 bases; unmatched junction nucleotides: 7. This CDR3 contains 14 residues. Germline CDR1 is SGHRS and CDR2 is YFSETQ.

This clone was counted a single time. The V and J genes are TRBV5-1 and TRBJ2-2, with D hard to call. V was clipped by 4 bases and J by 4 bases, with 14 bases between them. Germline CDR1 and CDR2: SGHRS and YFSETQ. This CDR3 spans 15 amino acids. The CDR3 sequence: CASSPLERVTGELFF. CDR3 sequence (DNA): TGCGCCAGCAGCCCCCTAGAAAGGGTCACCGGGGAGCTGTTTTTT. Using reference TRBV5-1 and TRBJ2-2 for the parts outside the CDR3, the full variable domain is KAGVTQTPRYLIKTRGQQVTLSCSPISGHRSVSWYQQTPGQGLQFLFEYFSETQRNKGNFPGRFSGRQFSNSRSEMNVSTLELGDSALYLCASSPLERVTGELFFGEGSRLTVL.

Turning to this clone: The germline gene is not matched at one end of the junction; a read error may be the cause. This chain connects TRBV7-7 to TRBJ2-3; 7 bases line up with TRBD1. The CDR3 covers 13 residues. Germline V gives CDR1 SSHAT, CDR2 FNYEAQ (reference sequence). The CDR3 here is CASSLDREDTQYF. The CDR3 region has the DNA TGTGCTAGCAGCTTAGACAGGGAGGATACGCAGTATTTT.

The J gene is TRBJ1-5, the V gene TRBV7-2; D not resolved. Trimming pared 5 bases from V and 7 bases from J, leaving 12 bases between. CDR1 is SGHTA, CDR2 FQGNSA, per germline. The CDR3 sequence is 13 residues long. In DNA form, the CDR3 reads TGTGCCAGCAGCCCCCTACCAGGACAGCCCCAGCATTTT. It encodes CASSPLPGQPQHF.

The V gene is TRBV7-9, the J gene TRBJ1-2; D is perhaps TRBD1 (6 bases). Germline V gene data show CDR1 as SEHNR and CDR2 as FQNEAQ (reference sequence). The CDR3 is made up of 14 amino acids. V lost 1 base, J lost 5 bases, and 11 bases lay in between. This chain's CDR3 is CASSLEGGRYGYTF. CDR3 DNA: TGTGCCAGCAGCTTAGAAGGGGGGAGATATGGCTACACCTTC.

CDR3 DNA sequence: TGTGCCATCAGTGAAACTACGGGGGGTCAAGAGACCCAGTACTTC. Translated: CAISETTGGQETQYF. The chain couples TRBV10-3 to TRBJ2-5; 7 bases are shared with TRBD2. The CDR3 has 15 residues. From germline, CDR1 is ENHRY and CDR2 SYGVKD. V shed 3 bases and J 2 bases; nucleotides not matched to a gene: 6.

CDR3 sequence (DNA): TGTGCCATCGGGGGACAGGGGAGGGGTGAAGCTTTCTTT. Encoded protein: CAIGGQGRGEAFF. The chain has TRBV10-3 and TRBJ1-1; 10 nucleotides agree with TRBD1. Germline V CDR1 and CDR2: ENHRY, SYGVKD. This CDR3 region has 13 residues. After removal of 8 bases from V and 7 bases from J, the junction contained 7 bases not matched to a gene.

This clone has only one observation. V gene TRBV5-1 combines with J gene TRBJ1-6; no definite D call. In germline, CDR1 is SGHRS, CDR2 YFSETQ. The CDR3 is 15 amino acids. Trimming removed 0 bases at V and 5 bases at J, with 9 bases between. DNA of the CDR3: TGCGCCAGCAGCTTGGCCCAACGGCATAATTCACCCCTCCACTTT. Encoded protein: CASSLAQRHNSPLHF.

This chain joins TRBV19 and TRBJ2-2, with a tentative D call TRBD1 (5 bases). Germline CDR1 and CDR2: LNHDA and SQIVND (reference sequence). CDR3 length: 14 amino acids. Between the trimmed V and J ends, which lost 7 bases and 6 bases, there was a span of 15 bases. CDR3 residues: CASTRTTVAGELFF. CDR3 DNA: TGTGCCAGTACCCGGACAACGGTAGCCGGGGAGCTGTTTTTT.

The chain employs TRBV25-1 and TRBJ2-7, with a weak D call TRBD1 (6 bases). The CDR3 spans 16 residues. Trimming took 3 bases from V and 0 from J, leaving 15 bases between them. Looked up from germline, CDR1 is MGHDK and CDR2 is SYGVNS. CDR3 bases: TGTGCCAGCAGTGATCAGGGGTTGAACCCCTCCTACGAGCAGTACTTC. It is translated as CASSDQGLNPSYEQYF.

The chain uses TRBV6-5 and TRBJ2-7; D is possibly TRBD1 (5 bases). CDR1 MNHEY and CDR2 SVGAGI come from the germline V gene. This CDR3 region has 15 residues. Trimming pared 2 bases from V and 0 bases from J, leaving 11 bases between. CDR3: CASSYVQGSSYEQYF. The CDR3 nucleotides read TGTGCCAGCAGTTACGTCCAGGGTAGCTCCTACGAGCAGTACTTC.

The chain couples TRBV30 to TRBJ1-2, with D uncertain. CDR3 length: 12 residues. CDR1 and CDR2 from the germline V gene are GTSNPN and SVGIG (reference sequence). V dropped 2 bases and J dropped 8 bases, with 12 bases sitting between them. CDR3 bases: TGTGCCTGGAGTCTCCAGATGGAGGGCTACACCTTC. This sequence encodes CAWSLQMEGYTF. The full variable domain, rest sourced from reference TRBV30 and TRBJ1-2, is SQTIHQWPATLVQPVGSPLSLECTVEGTSNPNLYWYRQAAGRGLQLLFYSVGIGQISSEVPQNLSASRPQDRQFILSSKKLLLSDSGFYLCAWSLQMEGYTFGSGTRLTVV.

This chain's CDR3 is CASSYGTGTYEQYF. As DNA, the CDR3 is TGTGCCAGCAGCTACGGGACAGGGACCTACGAGCAGTACTTC. The chain combines TRBV7-6 with TRBJ2-7, with 9 bases identical to TRBD1. V lost 4 bases, J lost 2 bases, and 3 bases stayed unmatched. CDR3 length: 14 residues. Germline V gene data show CDR1 as SGHVS and CDR2 as FNYEAQ.

The V call is TRBV18, the J call TRBJ1-2; 9 bases align to TRBD1. The CDR3 sequence is 14 residues long. The junction had 7 bases not matched to a gene; V was cut back by 3 bases and J by 8 bases. CDR1 KGHSH and CDR2 LQKENI come from the germline V gene. As DNA, the CDR3 is TGTGCCAGCTCACCGACGACAGGGGGTAACGGCTACACCTTC. This sequence encodes CASSPTTGGNGYTF.

This clone has just one count. This chain links TRBV5-1 with TRBJ1-1; D possibly corresponds to TRBD1 (5 bases). Germline V gene data show CDR1 as SGHRS and CDR2 as YFSETQ. The CDR3 loop spans 13 amino acids. V lost 4 bases and J lost 7, with 14 bases in between. The CDR3 protein is CASSGLLTGEAFF. The CDR3, as DNA: TGCGCCAGCAGCGGCCTCCTTACAGGTGAAGCTTTCTTT.

J is TRBJ2-7 and V is TRBV27; TRBD1 might be the D (6 bases). CDR1 MNHEY and CDR2 SMNVEV come from the germline V gene (reference sequence). Trimming took 4 bases from V and 4 from J, leaving 17 bases between them. The CDR3 runs to 15 residues. CDR3 amino acids: CASSWKSRGGYEQYF. The CDR3 nucleotides are TGTGCCAGCAGTTGGAAAAGCAGGGGCGGTTACGAGCAGTACTTC.

With respect to this clone: Additional DNA sequences in this sample encode the identical CDR3. CDR3 in DNA: TGTGCCAGTAGTCTGACAGGATTCAATCAGCCCCAGCATTTT. Its protein is CASSLTGFNQPQHF. The rearrangement uses TRBV19 and TRBJ1-5; possible D gene TRBD1, 6 bases. The CDR3 loop spans 14 amino acids. Germline CDR1 LNHDA, CDR2 SQIVND (reference sequence). With 5 bases removed from V and 3 bases from J, the gap between germline ends came to 11 bases.

The chain carries TRBV29-1 and TRBJ2-3, with D unclear. Germline V gene data show CDR1 as SQVTM and CDR2 as ANQGSEA. The CDR3 has 14 amino acids. Trimming pared 4 bases from V and 0 bases from J, leaving 11 bases between. CDR3 nucleotide sequence: TGCAGCGTTGCCCTAGGGCAGAGCACAGATACGCAGTATTTT. Encoded protein: CSVALGQSTDTQYF.

This clone occurred a few times. The chain joins TRBV27 to TRBJ1-6, with D unclear. V dropped 3 bases and J dropped 6 bases, with 12 bases sitting between them. CDR1 and CDR2 from the germline V gene are MNHEY and SMNVEV (reference sequence). This CDR3 is 15 amino acids long. CDR3 sequence reads: CASSFGPAPNSPLHF. In DNA, the CDR3 is TGTGCCAGCAGTTTCGGGCCAGCCCCTAATTCACCCCTCCACTTT.

The chain links TRBV6-1 to TRBJ2-7; D is perhaps TRBD1 (5 bases). Trimming stripped 4 bases from V and 2 bases from J, with 9 bases between. The CDR3 totals 13 residues. Germline V gene lookup returns CDR1 MNHNS and CDR2 SASEGT. The CDR3 is CASSAAGTYEQYF. CDR3 nucleotide sequence: TGTGCCAGCAGTGCAGCAGGGACCTACGAGCAGTACTTC.

This clone was observed a single time. This chain links TRBV2 with TRBJ1-5, with 10 bases aligning to TRBD1. Looked up from germline, CDR1 is SNHLY and CDR2 is FYNNEI. The CDR3 length is 15 residues. J gave up 5 bases and V 6 bases, and 7 bases lay outside the gene matches. The CDR3 region is CASRAWTGGYQPQHF. The CDR3 nucleotides read TGTGCCAGCAGGGCTTGGACAGGGGGTTATCAGCCCCAGCATTTT.

This clone was seen a single time. V usage is TRBV30 and J usage is TRBJ2-7, with 8 bases matching TRBD1. Germline values: CDR1 GTSNPN, CDR2 SVGIG (reference sequence). V was pared by 6 bases and J by 3 bases, with 7 bases of the junction left unmatched. The CDR3 runs to 13 residues. CDR3 coding DNA: TGTGCCTGTGCCGGGACAGGACGCTACGAGCAGTACTTC. This gives the protein CACAGTGRYEQYF. The full variable domain, with the rest looked up from reference TRBV30 and TRBJ2-7, is SQTIHQWPATLVQPVGSPLSLECTVEGTSNPNLYWYRQAAGRGLQLLFYSVGIGQISSEVPQNLSASRPQDRQFILSSKKLLLSDSGFYLCACAGTGRYEQYFGPGTRLTVT.